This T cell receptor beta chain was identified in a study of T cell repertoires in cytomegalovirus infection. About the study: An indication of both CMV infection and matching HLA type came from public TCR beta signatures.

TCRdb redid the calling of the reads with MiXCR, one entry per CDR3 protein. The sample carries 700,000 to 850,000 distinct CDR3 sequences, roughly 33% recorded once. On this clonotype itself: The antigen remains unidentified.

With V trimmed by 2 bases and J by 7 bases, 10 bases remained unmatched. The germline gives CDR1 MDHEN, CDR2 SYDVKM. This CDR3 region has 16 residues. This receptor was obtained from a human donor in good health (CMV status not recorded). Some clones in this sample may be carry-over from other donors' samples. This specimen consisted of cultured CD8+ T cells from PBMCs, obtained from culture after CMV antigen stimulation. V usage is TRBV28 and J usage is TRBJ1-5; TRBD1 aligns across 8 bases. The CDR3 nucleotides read TGTGCCAGCAGTTTAAAGGGCCAGGGGGCCAGGCAGCCCCAGCATTTT. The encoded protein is CASSLKGQGARQPQHF.